These T cell receptor beta chains were read from a single sample in a study of OX40 agonist ivuxolimab in advanced cancers. Only in-frame clones appear in the TCRdb table, and some are missing; sequencing was by immunoSEQ multiplex PCR. Counted here are tens of thousands of clones, 90% occurring once; the ten biggest clones make up around 2%. Sequenced here: CD4+ or CD8+ T cells sorted from blood, sampled in a trial of the OX40 agonist ivuxolimab. These receptors were collected from an adult with an advanced solid tumor such as melanoma, head and neck, liver or kidney cancer. CDR3s include the opening cysteine and the closing phenylalanine or tryptophan. Fields, in order: J gene, V gene, D gene, clone size, CDR3 protein, CDR3 DNA. A D gene is named only where the DNA matches it firmly. Clone size is given for some rows only: seen once, a few or many times, or a class if the clone is expanded.

TRBJ1-4 | TRBV6-6 | . | . | CASSGPVGNEKLFF | TGTGCCAGCAGTGGGCCCGTGGGGAATGAAAAACTGTTTTTT
TRBJ1-1 | TRBV10-3 | TRBD1 | . | CATKTGGVPEAFF | TGTGCCACCAAGACAGGGGGGGTCCCTGAAGCTTTCTTT
TRBJ2-1 | TRBV10-1 | . | . | CASSPGLSYNEQFF | TGCGCCAGCAGTCCCGGGTTGTCCTACAATGAGCAGTTCTTC
TRBJ2-3 | TRBV21-1 | . | . | CASSKEGQSTTDTQYF | TGTGCCAGCAGCAAAGAGGGACAGTCGACAACAGATACGCAGTATTTT
TRBJ1-1 | TRBV7-3 | . | . | CASSIPQGGDTEAFF | TGTGCCAGCAGCATCCCCCAGGGCGGGGACACTGAAGCTTTCTTT
TRBJ2-2 | TRBV2 | . | . | CASSEQGEDTGELFF | TGTGCCAGCAGTGAACAGGGGGAGGACACCGGGGAGCTGTTTTTT
TRBJ2-1 | TRBV14 | TRBD1 | . | CASSFRDRPRNEQFF | TGTGCCAGCAGCTTCCGGGACAGGCCAAGGAATGAGCAGTTCTTC
TRBJ1-6 | TRBV30 | . | . | CAWSSLGGSYNSPLHF | TGTGCCTGGAGTTCGCTTGGCGGCTCCTATAATTCACCCCTCCACTTT
TRBJ2-7 | TRBV18 | . | . | CASSPTSYDYEQYF | TGTGCCAGCTCCCCCACATCCTACGATTACGAGCAGTACTTC
TRBJ1-3 | TRBV7-2 | . | once | CASSFDSSGNTIYF | TGTGCCAGCAGCTTCGACAGCTCTGGAAACACCATATATTTT
TRBJ2-3 | TRBV15 | TRBD2 | . | CATSILGLAGKADTQYF | TGTGCCACCAGCATCTTGGGACTAGCGGGGAAGGCAGATACGCAGTATTTT
TRBJ1-3 | TRBV30 | . | . | CAWSASSGNTIYF | TGTGCCTGGAGTGCCTCCTCTGGAAACACCATATATTTT
TRBJ1-2 | TRBV27 | . | . | CASSPIRLQTAYGYTF | TGTGCCAGCAGTCCTATTCGCCTGCAGACTGCCTATGGCTACACCTTC
TRBJ2-7 | TRBV19 | TRBD2 | . | CASSITGLGDEQYF | TGTGCCAGTAGTATTACAGGACTAGGGGACGAGCAGTACTTC
TRBJ2-5 | TRBV7-2 | . | once | CASSSVVMETQYF | TGTGCCAGCAGCTCAGTGGTTATGGAGACCCAGTACTTC
TRBJ1-2 | TRBV28 | . | . | CASSLVGQTYGYTF | TGTGCCAGCAGTTTGGTCGGGCAGACCTATGGCTACACCTTC
TRBJ2-7 | TRBV5-1 | . | . | CASSPLGYEQYF | TGCGCCAGCAGCCCACTAGGTTACGAGCAGTACTTC